This entry lists 27 T cell receptor beta chains sequenced from one sample in a study of early T cells in non-severe SARS-CoV-2 infection (dated by TCRdb to about 2021). The library came from 5' RACE. The instrument given in TCRdb is NextSeq 500. Clones were called with MiXCR by TCRdb after fastp trimmed the public reads at Q25, and only in-frame beta chains were retained. Each entry merges the rows of one CDR3 protein and shows their most common DNA and genes. The sample table lists 70,000 or so distinct CDR3 sequences, around 15% of them with a count of one. Over 12% of the sample comes from the top ten. Sequenced material: whole blood. Receptors were obtained from an adult who was a healthcare worker with PCR-confirmed SARS-CoV-2 infection or an uninfected control (not recorded which).

The V gene is TRBV3-1, the J gene TRBJ2-5; tentatively, D is TRBD1 (6 bases). The CDR3 totals 12 residues. The germline gives CDR1 LGHDT, CDR2 YNNKEL (reference sequence). The germline V and J ends were trimmed by 3 bases and 5 bases, with 7 bases remaining between them. CDR3 DNA: TGTGCCAGCAGCCAGAGGGGGGAGACCCAGTACTTC. Translation: CASSQRGETQYF.

This clonotype was seen a handful of times. The chain couples TRBV9 to TRBJ2-3; 12 bases align to TRBD2. The junction had 4 bases not matched to a gene; V was cut back by 0 bases and J by 8 bases. There are 15 residues in the CDR3. Germline CDR1 SGDLS, CDR2 YYNGEE. CDR3 region: CASSVGLAGGLTQYF. Written as DNA, the CDR3 is TGTGCCAGCAGCGTAGGTCTAGCGGGGGGGCTTACGCAGTATTTT.

This clonotype was observed many times. The chain combines TRBV29-1 with TRBJ2-1; D is undetermined. This CDR3 comprises 12 residues. V shed 3 bases and J shed 3 bases, with 6 bases lying between them. The V gene's germline CDR1 is SQVTM and CDR2 ANQGSEA. The CDR3 DNA follows: TGCAGCGTTGACTACCTCTACAATGAGCAGTTCTTC. Protein product: CSVDYLYNEQFF.

This clonotype was seen many times. The chain carries TRBV2 and TRBJ2-2, with D perhaps matching TRBD2 (6 bases). Trimming shortened V by 6 bases and J by 4 bases, and 12 bases separated the two germline ends. The germline CDR1 and CDR2 sequences are SNHLY and FYNNEI. This CDR3 comprises 14 residues. The CDR3, as DNA: TGTGCCAGCAGCACTGGGGAGGCCACCGGGGAGCTGTTTTTT. Amino acid sequence: CASSTGEATGELFF.

V gene TRBV20-1 combines with J gene TRBJ2-3, with D possibly TRBD1 on 5 matching bases. CDR1 is DFQATT and CDR2 is SNEGSKA in the germline V gene (reference sequence). CDR3 length equals 14 residues. V lost 3 bases and J lost 3, with 13 bases in between. This CDR3 is CSARRSPGTDTQYF. In nucleotides, the CDR3 is TGCAGTGCTAGGCGATCCCCAGGGACAGATACGCAGTATTTT.

This chain links TRBV10-3 with TRBJ2-1; TRBD2 matches at 10 bases. The J segment lost 9 bases and the V segment lost 10 bases, leaving 12 bases of the junction unmatched. CDR1 and CDR2 from the germline V gene are ENHRY and SYGVKD. There are 14 residues in the CDR3. CDR3 sequence (DNA): TGTGCCACCTTACCTGGGCTAGCGGGAGCTGAGCAGTTCTTC. This sequence encodes CATLPGLAGAEQFF.

This clonotype was seen ten or more times. For the CDR3, the DNA is TGCAGTGCTAGCTCCTGGGGGGGAGACACTGAAGCTTTCTTT. Protein sequence: CSASSWGGDTEAFF. The chain recombines TRBV20-1 with TRBJ1-1; a weak D match, TRBD1 (5 bases). This CDR3 contains 14 residues. Germline assignment: CDR1 DFQATT and CDR2 SNEGSKA (reference sequence). V was shortened by 3 bases and J by 3 bases, with 14 bases between the two germline ends.

This clonotype was detected many times. V gene TRBV7-9 combines with J gene TRBJ1-1; TRBD1 might be the D (6 bases). Trimming left V 5 bases short and J 1 base short, with 8 bases between. There are 13 residues in the CDR3. Germline loops: CDR1 SEHNR, CDR2 FQNEAQ (reference sequence). CDR3 sequence reads: CASSKTGNTEAFF. The CDR3 nucleotides are TGTGCCAGCAGCAAGACAGGGAACACTGAAGCTTTCTTT.

In this sample, this clonotype turned up many times. The chain combines TRBV29-1 with TRBJ1-1, with D unresolved. Per germline, CDR1 SQVTM and CDR2 ANQGSEA. The CDR3 loop spans 12 amino acids. Trimming removed 7 bases from V and 3 bases from J, with 12 bases in between. The CDR3 DNA follows: TGCAGCGGCTACTTGGTTGACACTGAAGCTTTCTTT. Residues: CSGYLVDTEAFF.

This clonotype is medium-sized in the sample. V and J are TRBV4-2 and TRBJ2-2; 9 bases are a match to TRBD2. Unmatched junction bases numbered 9, after V lost 0 bases and J lost 7 bases. This CDR3 is built from 17 residues. Germline V CDR1 and CDR2: LGHNA, YNFKEQ. The CDR3 loop is CASSQDPAGGQVGELFF. The CDR3 region has the DNA TGTGCCAGCAGCCAAGATCCTGCGGGGGGGCAGGTCGGGGAGCTGTTTTTT.

Only a few counts were recorded for this clonotype. This chain links TRBV4-2 with TRBJ1-2; 10 bases align to TRBD1. The V gene's germline CDR1 is LGHNA and CDR2 YNFKEQ. The J segment lost 7 bases and the V segment lost 0 bases, leaving 8 bases of the junction unmatched. The length of the CDR3 is 16 residues. The CDR3 protein is CASSQDPRTGGIGYTF. CDR3 in DNA: TGTGCCAGCAGCCAAGACCCTCGGACAGGGGGAATTGGCTACACCTTC.

In its sample, this clonotype was seen a few times. The rearrangement joins TRBV3-1 to TRBJ2-1; 8 nucleotides line up with TRBD2. V lost 2 bases and J lost 8; bases outside the gene matches: 8. Germline values: CDR1 LGHDT, CDR2 YNNKEL (reference sequence). The CDR3 is 15 residues long. CDR3: CASSQTSGGWDEQFF. DNA for the CDR3: TGTGCCAGCAGCCAAACCAGCGGGGGTTGGGATGAGCAGTTCTTC.

This sequence joins TRBV5-1 and TRBJ2-1; D gene uncertain. This CDR3 comprises 14 residues. Germline V gives CDR1 SGHRS, CDR2 YFSETQ. Trimming left V 1 base short and J 9 bases short, with 14 bases between. DNA for the CDR3: TGCGCCAGCAGCTTGAATCGCCCGAGATCTGAGCAGTTCTTC. It translates to CASSLNRPRSEQFF.

This clonotype was observed a few times. The rearrangement joins TRBV7-9 to TRBJ2-7; D might be TRBD1 or TRBD2, each matching 5 bases. Deletions cut 5 bases from V and 5 bases from J, with 22 bases between. Germline CDR1 reads SEHNR; CDR2 reads FQNEAQ (reference sequence). The CDR3 length is 16 residues. In DNA, the CDR3 is TGTGCCAGCAGCGGGTCCGGGGTTACCGCAGGGAACGAGCAGTACTTC. Protein sequence: CASSGSGVTAGNEQYF. Combining the CDR3 with reference TRBV7-9 and TRBJ2-7 gives the whole variable domain DTGVSQNPRHKITKRGQNVTFRCDPISEHNRLYWYRQTLGQGPEFLTYFQNEAQLEKSRLLSDRFSAERPKGSFSTLEIQRTEQGDSAMYLCASSGSGVTAGNEQYFGPGTRLTVT.

The gene calls are TRBV7-2 and TRBJ2-7; TRBD1 agrees at 7 bases. Per germline, CDR1 SGHTA and CDR2 FQGNSA. The CDR3 consists of 16 residues. Losses at the gene ends were 3 bases for V and 3 bases for J; bases not matched to a gene: 11. This CDR3 is CASSFSTGKGRYEQYF. In DNA form, the CDR3 reads TGTGCCAGCAGCTTTTCGACAGGGAAGGGTCGCTACGAGCAGTACTTC. Variable domain in full (rest from reference TRBV7-2 and TRBJ2-7): GAGVSQSPSNKVTEKGKDVELRCDPISGHTALYWYRQSLGQGLEFLIYFQGNSAPDKSGLPSDRFSAERTGGSVSTLTIQRTQQEDSAVYLCASSFSTGKGRYEQYFGPGTRLTVT.

As for this clonotype: Without the conserved terminal phenylalanine or tryptophan, this CDR3 likely stems from a read error. The V and J genes are TRBV29-1 and TRBJ1-1; D is uncertain. Trimming removed 3 bases from V and 7 bases from J, with 21 bases in between. The length of the CDR3 is 15 residues. Looked up from germline, CDR1 is SQVTM and CDR2 is ANQGSEA. CDR3 residues: CSVDTSKGATFEAFY. Written as DNA, the CDR3 is TGCAGCGTTGACACCTCCAAGGGTGCCACCTTTGAAGCTTTCTAT.

The table lists this clonotype with many counts. This sequence joins TRBV4-1 and TRBJ2-3; 12 bases map to TRBD2. The trim removed 0 bases at V and 3 bases at J, leaving 10 bases unmatched. Per germline, CDR1 MGHRA and CDR2 YSYEKL. The CDR3 is made up of 19 amino acids. CDR3 sequence (DNA): TGCGCCAGCAGCCAAGATAAGGCTAGCGGGGGGGCCTGGACAGATACGCAGTATTTT. The encoded protein is CASSQDKASGGAWTDTQYF.

This clonotype was counted only a few times. The gene calls are TRBV5-6 and TRBJ2-6; D call uncertain. V was shortened by 1 base and J by 5 bases, with 10 bases between the two germline ends. CDR1 and CDR2 (germline): SGHDT, YYEEEE. The CDR3 length is 15 residues. The CDR3 bases are TGTGCCAGCAGCTTGTCTGGATCCAGGGCCAACGTCCTGACTTTC. This gives the protein CASSLSGSRANVLTF.

This clonotype was observed a few times. The chain employs TRBV11-2 and TRBJ1-2; TRBD1 might be the D (5 bases). The V end was cut by 5 bases, the J end by 3 bases, with 13 bases between. The CDR3 loop spans 14 amino acids. Per the germline V gene, CDR1 is SGHAT and CDR2 is FQNNGV. For the CDR3, the DNA is TGTGCCAGCAGCCCAACGAGAGGGGACTATGGCTACACCTTC. Encoded protein: CASSPTRGDYGYTF.

The chain has TRBV12-3 or TRBV12-4 and TRBJ2-1, with D unclear. The CDR3 is 8 amino acids. The ends were cut back, 3 bases at V and 12 bases at J, with 0 bases in the middle. The CDR3 sequence: CASSLQFF. The CDR3 DNA reads TGTGCCAGCAGTTTGCAGTTCTTC.

This clonotype was recorded many times. This chain uses TRBV7-2 with TRBJ1-1; possibly TRBD1 for D (6 bases). The CDR3 totals 13 residues. Deletions cut 5 bases from V and 6 bases from J, with 13 bases between. CDR1 and CDR2 from the germline V gene are SGHTA and FQGNSA. The CDR3 region has the DNA TGTGCCAGCAGCCTTACAGGGAGTCCTGAAGCTTTCTTT. It translates to CASSLTGSPEAFF.

This clonotype was recorded a few times. This chain uses TRBV15 with TRBJ2-3, with unresolved D. Germline CDR1 reads LNHNV; CDR2 reads YYDKDF (reference sequence). The CDR3 totals 15 residues. V lost 0 bases and J 7 bases, leaving 14 bases between the germline ends. This chain's CDR3 is CATSRDWDGGNTQYF. CDR3 in DNA: TGTGCCACCAGCAGAGATTGGGATGGTGGCAATACGCAGTATTTT.

This clonotype was seen a handful of times. The V gene is TRBV12-3 or TRBV12-4, the J gene TRBJ1-2; no reliable D call. Trimming shortened V by 0 bases and J by 9 bases, and 14 bases separated the two germline ends. The CDR3 has 14 amino acids. As DNA, the CDR3 is TGTGCCAGCAGTTTAGCGGTTCAACAACCGCGCTACACCTTC. The encoded protein is CASSLAVQQPRYTF.

DNA for the CDR3: TGCAGTGCCCCCTGGGATAACACTGAAGCTTTCTTT. Its translation is CSAPWDNTEAFF. V and J are TRBV20-1 and TRBJ1-1; no firm D call. Trimming cost V 6 bases and J 2 bases, with 10 bases left between them. CDR3 length equals 12 residues. The germline V gene encodes CDR1 DFQATT and CDR2 SNEGSKA (reference sequence).

This clonotype was recorded at least ten times. The chain couples TRBV19 to TRBJ2-7; weak D call: TRBD1 (6 bases). Germline V gene data show CDR1 as LNHDA and CDR2 as SQIVND (reference sequence). Trimming removed 1 base from V and 1 base from J, with 11 bases in between. The CDR3 runs to 15 residues. The DNA of the CDR3 is TGTGCCAGTAGTATAGGACAGGCAAGTTCCTACGAGCAGTACTTC. Its protein product is CASSIGQASSYEQYF.

This clonotype was found many times. The chain recombines TRBV4-3 with TRBJ2-1; D may be TRBD1 or TRBD2 (5 bases each). The germline V and J ends were trimmed by 5 bases and 5 bases, with 13 bases remaining between them. Germline V gene data show CDR1 as LGHNA and CDR2 as YSLEER. The CDR3 extends over 14 amino acids. As DNA, the CDR3 is TGCGCCAGCAGCTCTACGGGACGGAACAATGAGCAGTTCTTC. It codes for CASSSTGRNNEQFF.

The CDR3 coding sequence is TGTGCCAGCAGCCAAGATGCCCTAAGTGCGCGGGCAGGTGAGCAGTTCTTC. This gives the protein CASSQDALSARAGEQFF. This sequence joins TRBV4-2 and TRBJ2-1, with a tentative D call TRBD2 (5 bases). The CDR3 extends over 17 amino acids. Germline loops: CDR1 LGHNA, CDR2 YNFKEQ. The germline V and J ends were trimmed by 0 bases and 9 bases, with 21 bases remaining between them.